The 5 T cell receptor beta chains below all came from one sample that was sequenced in a study of blood T cell repertoires in COVID-19. Here immunoSEQ multiplex PCR was the method, and the copy in TCRdb shows in-frame clones only, minus some. The table has about 240,000 clones, approximately 86% seen once. The sample taken for sequencing was PBMCs or T cells enriched from blood (not recorded which). The receptors derive from a middle-aged woman with acute COVID-19.

The chain carries TRBV2 and TRBJ1-4; 8 bases match TRBD1. This CDR3 region has 16 residues. Germline V gene lookup returns CDR1 SNHLY and CDR2 FYNNEI. Unmatched junction bases numbered 10, after V lost 6 bases and J lost 4 bases. For the CDR3, the DNA is TGTGCCAGCAGATCAAATACAGGGGGGATTAATGAAAAACTGTTTTTT. Its protein product is CASRSNTGGINEKLFF. Together with reference TRBV2 and TRBJ1-4, the CDR3 gives the full variable domain: EPEVTQTPSHQVTQMGQEVILRCVPISNHLYFYWYRQILGQKVEFLVSFYNNEISEKSEIFDDQFSVERPDGSNFTLKIRSTKLEDSAMYFCASRSNTGGINEKLFFGSGTQLSVL.

The chain recombines TRBV27 with TRBJ2-7; possibly TRBD1 for D (5 bases). The CDR3 totals 13 residues. Germline CDR1 MNHEY, CDR2 SMNVEV (reference sequence). Trimming left V 6 bases short and J 2 bases short, with 11 bases between. CDR3 sequence (DNA): TGTGCCAGCAGAGACTTAGGGGCCTACGAGCAGTACTTC. This encodes CASRDLGAYEQYF.

The CDR3 loop is CASSLAGGPRNQPQHF. DNA for the CDR3: TGTGCCAGCAGTTTAGCCGGGGGGCCCAGGAATCAGCCCCAGCATTTT. The chain uses TRBV27 and TRBJ1-5; possible D gene TRBD1, 6 bases. V was pared by 2 bases and J by 4 bases, with 15 bases between. Germline V gene data show CDR1 as MNHEY and CDR2 as SMNVEV (reference sequence). The CDR3 has 16 residues.

The rearrangement joins TRBV10-3 to TRBJ1-2; a weak D match, TRBD1 (6 bases). Germline CDR1 ENHRY, CDR2 SYGVKD. CDR3 length: 12 residues. Trimming removed 6 bases at V and 6 bases at J, with 11 bases between. The CDR3 spells CAIRRGIDGYTF. CDR3 bases: TGTGCCATCAGGAGGGGGATTGATGGCTACACCTTC.

The chain carries TRBV7-2 and TRBJ1-2, with 8 bases that match TRBD1. CDR1 is SGHTA, CDR2 FQGNSA, per germline. The CDR3 has 14 residues. V was pared by 0 bases and J by 3 bases, with 0 bases of the junction left unmatched. CDR3 nucleotides: TGTGCCAGCAGCTTAGCGACAGGGGACTATGGCTACACCTTC. Translation: CASSLATGDYGYTF. The full variable domain, in which reference TRBV7-2 and TRBJ1-2 provide the parts outside the CDR3, is GAGVSQSPSNKVTEKGKDVELRCDPISGHTALYWYRQSLGQGLEFLIYFQGNSAPDKSGLPSDRFSAERTGGSVSTLTIQRTQQEDSAVYLCASSLATGDYGYTFGSGTRLTVV.